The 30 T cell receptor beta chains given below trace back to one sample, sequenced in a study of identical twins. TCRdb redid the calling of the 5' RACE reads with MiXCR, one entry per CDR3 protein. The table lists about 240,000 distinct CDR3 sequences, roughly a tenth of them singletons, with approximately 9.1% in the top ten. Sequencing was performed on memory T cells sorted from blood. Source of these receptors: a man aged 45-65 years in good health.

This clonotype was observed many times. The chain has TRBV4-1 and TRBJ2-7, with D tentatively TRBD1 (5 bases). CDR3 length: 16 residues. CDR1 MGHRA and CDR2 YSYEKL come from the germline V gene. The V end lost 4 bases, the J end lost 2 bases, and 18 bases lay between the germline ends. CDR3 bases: TGCGCCAGCAGCCCCGTTGGCAGGGTCAAAACCTACGAGCAGTACTTC. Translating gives CASSPVGRVKTYEQYF.

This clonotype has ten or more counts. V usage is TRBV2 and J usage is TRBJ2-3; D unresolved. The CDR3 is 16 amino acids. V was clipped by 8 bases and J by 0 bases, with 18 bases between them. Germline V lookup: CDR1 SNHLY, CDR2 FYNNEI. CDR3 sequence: CASGTHIEASTDTQYF. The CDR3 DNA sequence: TGTGCCAGCGGTACTCACATCGAGGCTAGCACAGATACGCAGTATTTT.

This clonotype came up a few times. The CDR3 reads CATSRDWGNNEKLFF. CDR3 sequence (DNA): TGTGCCACCAGCAGAGATTGGGGGAATAATGAAAAACTGTTTTTT. This rearrangement joins TRBV15 to TRBJ1-4; D might be TRBD1 (5 bases). Germline CDR1 is LNHNV and CDR2 is YYDKDF (reference sequence). With 0 bases removed from V and 4 bases from J, the gap between germline ends came to 9 bases. The CDR3 length is 15 residues.

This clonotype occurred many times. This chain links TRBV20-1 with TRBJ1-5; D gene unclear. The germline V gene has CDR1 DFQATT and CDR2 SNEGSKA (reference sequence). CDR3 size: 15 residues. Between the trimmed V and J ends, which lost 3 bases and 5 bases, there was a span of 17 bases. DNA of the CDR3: TGCAGTGCTAGCCCCACGGAAAGCGTGTATCAGCCCCAGCATTTT. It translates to CSASPTESVYQPQHF.

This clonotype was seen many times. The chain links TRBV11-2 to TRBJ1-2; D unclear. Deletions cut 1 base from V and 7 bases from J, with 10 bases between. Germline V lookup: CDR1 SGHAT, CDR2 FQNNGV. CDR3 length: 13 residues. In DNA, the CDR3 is TGTGCCAGCAGCTTAGGGTTGGTCAGTGGCTACACCTTC. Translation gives CASSLGLVSGYTF. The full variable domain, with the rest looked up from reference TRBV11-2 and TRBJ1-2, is EAGVAQSPRYKIIEKRQSVAFWCNPISGHATLYWYQQILGQGPKLLIQFQNNGVVDDSQLPKDRFSAERLKGVDSTLKIQPAKLEDSAVYLCASSLGLVSGYTFGSGTRLTVV.

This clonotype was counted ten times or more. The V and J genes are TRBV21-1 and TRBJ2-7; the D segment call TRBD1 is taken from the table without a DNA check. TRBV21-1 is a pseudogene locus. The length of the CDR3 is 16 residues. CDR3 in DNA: TGTGCCAGCAGCAAAGTGGAGCAGGGATCCTCCTACGAGCAGTACTTC. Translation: CASSKVEQGSSYEQYF.

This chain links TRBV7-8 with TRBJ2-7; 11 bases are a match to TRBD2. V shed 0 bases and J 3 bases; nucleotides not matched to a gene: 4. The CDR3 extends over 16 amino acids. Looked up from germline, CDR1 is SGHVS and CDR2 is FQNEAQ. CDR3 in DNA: TGTGCCAGCAGCTTAGCCGGGACTAGCGGCAACTACGAGCAGTACTTC. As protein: CASSLAGTSGNYEQYF.

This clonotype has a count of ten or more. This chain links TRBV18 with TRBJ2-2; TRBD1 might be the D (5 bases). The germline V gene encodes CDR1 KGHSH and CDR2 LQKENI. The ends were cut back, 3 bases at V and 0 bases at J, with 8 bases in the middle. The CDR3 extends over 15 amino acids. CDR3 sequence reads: CASSPGPSNTGELFF. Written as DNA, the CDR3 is TGTGCCAGCTCACCGGGGCCGTCGAACACCGGGGAGCTGTTTTTT.

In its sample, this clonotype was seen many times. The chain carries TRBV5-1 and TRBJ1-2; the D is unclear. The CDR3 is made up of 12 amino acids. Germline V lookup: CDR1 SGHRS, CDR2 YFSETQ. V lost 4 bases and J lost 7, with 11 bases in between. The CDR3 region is CASSGVRLGYTF. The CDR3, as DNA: TGCGCCAGCAGCGGAGTACGGCTTGGCTACACCTTC.

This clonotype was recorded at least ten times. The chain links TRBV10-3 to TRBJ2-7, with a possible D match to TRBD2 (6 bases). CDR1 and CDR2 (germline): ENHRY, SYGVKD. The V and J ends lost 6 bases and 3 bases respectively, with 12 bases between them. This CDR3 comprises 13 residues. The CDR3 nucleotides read TGTGCCATCAGGGGGGGAGGAAACTACGAGCAGTACTTC. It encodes CAIRGGGNYEQYF.

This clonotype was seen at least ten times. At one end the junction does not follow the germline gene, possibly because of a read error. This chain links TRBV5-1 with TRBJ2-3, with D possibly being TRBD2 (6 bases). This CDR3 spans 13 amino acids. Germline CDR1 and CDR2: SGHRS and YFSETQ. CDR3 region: CASRLEGVDTQYF. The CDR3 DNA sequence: TGCGCCAGCAGATTGGAGGGAGTAGATACGCAGTATTTT.

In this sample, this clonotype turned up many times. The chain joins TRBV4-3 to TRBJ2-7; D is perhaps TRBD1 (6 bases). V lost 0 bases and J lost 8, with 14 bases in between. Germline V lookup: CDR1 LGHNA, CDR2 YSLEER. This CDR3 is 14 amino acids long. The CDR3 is CASSQDLGALKQYF. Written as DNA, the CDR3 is TGCGCCAGCAGCCAAGATTTGGGGGCCCTCAAGCAGTACTTC.

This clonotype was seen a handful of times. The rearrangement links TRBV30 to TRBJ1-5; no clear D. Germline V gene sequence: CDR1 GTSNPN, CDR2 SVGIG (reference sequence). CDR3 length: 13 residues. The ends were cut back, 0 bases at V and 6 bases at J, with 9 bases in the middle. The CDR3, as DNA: TGTGCCTGGAGTGTTGGCCCCCTTCAGCCCCAGCATTTT. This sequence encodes CAWSVGPLQPQHF.

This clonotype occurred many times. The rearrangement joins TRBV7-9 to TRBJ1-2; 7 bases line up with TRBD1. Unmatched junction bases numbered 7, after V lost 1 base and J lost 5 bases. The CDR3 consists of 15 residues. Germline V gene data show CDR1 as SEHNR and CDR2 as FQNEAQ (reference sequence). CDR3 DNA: TGTGCCAGCAGCTTAGAGTTGGGACAGAATTATGGCTACACCTTC. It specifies CASSLELGQNYGYTF.

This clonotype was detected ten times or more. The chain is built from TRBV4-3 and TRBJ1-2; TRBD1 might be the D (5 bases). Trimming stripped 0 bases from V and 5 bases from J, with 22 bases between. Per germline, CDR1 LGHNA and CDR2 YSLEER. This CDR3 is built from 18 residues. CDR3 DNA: TGCGCCAGCAGCCAAGATTTTTTGCCCAGGGAAGGAGGGTATGGCTACACCTTC. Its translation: CASSQDFLPREGGYGYTF.

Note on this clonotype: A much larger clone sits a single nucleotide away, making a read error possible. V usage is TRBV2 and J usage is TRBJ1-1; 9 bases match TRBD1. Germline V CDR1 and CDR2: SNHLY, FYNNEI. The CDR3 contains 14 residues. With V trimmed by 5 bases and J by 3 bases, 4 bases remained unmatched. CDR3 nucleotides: TGTGCCAGCAGTAACAGGGGGCGCGACACTGAAGCTTTCTTT. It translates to CASSNRGRDTEAFF.

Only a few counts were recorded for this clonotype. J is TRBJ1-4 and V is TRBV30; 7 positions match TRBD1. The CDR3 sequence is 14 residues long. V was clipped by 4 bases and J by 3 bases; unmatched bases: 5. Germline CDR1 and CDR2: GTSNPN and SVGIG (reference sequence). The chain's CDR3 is CAWNRGLSNEKLFF. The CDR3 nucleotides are TGTGCCTGGAACAGGGGTTTATCTAATGAAAAACTGTTTTTT.

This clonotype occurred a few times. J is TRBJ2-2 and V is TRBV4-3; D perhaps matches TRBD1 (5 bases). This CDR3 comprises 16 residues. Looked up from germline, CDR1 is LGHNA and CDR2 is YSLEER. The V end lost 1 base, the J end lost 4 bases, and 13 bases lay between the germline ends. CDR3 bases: TGCGCCAGCAGCCAAGCCATGGGGCTTGGCACCGGGGAGCTGTTTTTT. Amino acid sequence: CASSQAMGLGTGELFF.

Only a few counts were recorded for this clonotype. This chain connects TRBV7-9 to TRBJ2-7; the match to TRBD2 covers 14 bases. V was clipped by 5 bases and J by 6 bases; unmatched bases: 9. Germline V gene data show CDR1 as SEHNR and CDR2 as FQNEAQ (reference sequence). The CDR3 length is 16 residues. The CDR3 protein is CASSTRLAGGFGEQYF. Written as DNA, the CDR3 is TGTGCCAGCAGCACCCGACTAGCGGGGGGGTTTGGCGAGCAGTACTTC.

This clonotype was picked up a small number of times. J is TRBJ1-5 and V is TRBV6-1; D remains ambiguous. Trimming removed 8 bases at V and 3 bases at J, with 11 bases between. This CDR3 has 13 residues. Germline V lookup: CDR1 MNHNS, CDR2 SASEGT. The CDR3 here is CASLGFPNQPQHF. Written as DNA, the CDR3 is TGTGCCAGCCTCGGGTTTCCCAATCAGCCCCAGCATTTT.

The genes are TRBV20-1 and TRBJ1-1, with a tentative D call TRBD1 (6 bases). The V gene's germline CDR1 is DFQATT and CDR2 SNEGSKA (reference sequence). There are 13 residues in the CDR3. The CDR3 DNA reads TGCACAATACAGGGAGGTGTAAACACTGAAGCTTTCTTT. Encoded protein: CTIQGGVNTEAFF.

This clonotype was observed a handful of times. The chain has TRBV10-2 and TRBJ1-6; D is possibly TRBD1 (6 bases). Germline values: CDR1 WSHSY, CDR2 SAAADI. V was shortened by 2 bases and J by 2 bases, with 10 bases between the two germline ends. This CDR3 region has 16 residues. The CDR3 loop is CASSELGATYNSPLHF. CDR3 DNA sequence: TGCGCCAGCAGTGAGCTGGGGGCCACCTATAATTCACCCCTCCACTTT.

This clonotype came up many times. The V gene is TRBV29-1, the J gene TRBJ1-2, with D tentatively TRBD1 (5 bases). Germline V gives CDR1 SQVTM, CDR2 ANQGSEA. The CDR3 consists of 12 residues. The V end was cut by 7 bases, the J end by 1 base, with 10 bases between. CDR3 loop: CSAGTDNYGYTF. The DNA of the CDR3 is TGCAGCGCCGGGACTGATAACTATGGCTACACCTTC.

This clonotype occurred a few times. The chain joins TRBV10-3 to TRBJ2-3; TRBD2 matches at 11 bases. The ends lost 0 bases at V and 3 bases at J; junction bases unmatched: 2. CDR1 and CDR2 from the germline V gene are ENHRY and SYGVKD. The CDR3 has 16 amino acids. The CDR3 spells CAISESGLADTDTQYF. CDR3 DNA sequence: TGTGCCATCAGTGAGTCGGGACTAGCGGATACAGATACGCAGTATTTT.

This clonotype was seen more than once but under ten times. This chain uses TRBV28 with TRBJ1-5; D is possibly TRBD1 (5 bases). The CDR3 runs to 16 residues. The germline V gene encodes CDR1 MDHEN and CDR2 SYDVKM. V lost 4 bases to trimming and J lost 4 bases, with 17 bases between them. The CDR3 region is CASSYRRTIANQPQHF. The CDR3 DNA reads TGTGCCAGCAGTTACAGGAGAACCATAGCAAATCAGCCCCAGCATTTT.

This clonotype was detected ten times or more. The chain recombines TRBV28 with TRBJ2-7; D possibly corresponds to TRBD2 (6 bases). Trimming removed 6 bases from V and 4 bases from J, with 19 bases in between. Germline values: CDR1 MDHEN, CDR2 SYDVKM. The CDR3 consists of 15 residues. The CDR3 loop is CASRTTGTGRYEQYF. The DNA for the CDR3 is TGTGCCAGCAGAACCACCGGGACTGGTAGGTACGAGCAGTACTTC.

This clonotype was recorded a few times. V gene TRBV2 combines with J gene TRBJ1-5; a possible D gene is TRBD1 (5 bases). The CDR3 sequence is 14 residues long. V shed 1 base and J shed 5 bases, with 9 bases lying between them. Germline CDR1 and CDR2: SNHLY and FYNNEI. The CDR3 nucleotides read TGTGCCAGCAGTGAAGTGGGGGAGTATCAGCCCCAGCATTTT. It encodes CASSEVGEYQPQHF.

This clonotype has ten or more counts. The CDR3: CATSRDPLRGPGETQYF. The CDR3 DNA reads as TGTGCCACCAGCAGAGATCCTTTAAGGGGGCCGGGGGAGACCCAGTACTTC. The rearrangement uses TRBV15 and TRBJ2-5; 7 bases map to TRBD1. V trimming: 0 bases; J trimming: 5 bases; junction bases outside the gene matches: 12. CDR1 is LNHNV and CDR2 is YYDKDF in the germline V gene (reference sequence). This CDR3 has 17 residues.

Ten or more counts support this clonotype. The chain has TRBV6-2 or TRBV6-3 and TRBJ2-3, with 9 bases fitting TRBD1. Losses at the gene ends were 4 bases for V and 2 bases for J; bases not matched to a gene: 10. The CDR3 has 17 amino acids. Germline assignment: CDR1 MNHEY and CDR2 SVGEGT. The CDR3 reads CASSFPRDRGDTDTQYF. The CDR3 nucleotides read TGTGCCAGCAGTTTCCCCAGAGACAGGGGGGACACAGATACGCAGTATTTT.

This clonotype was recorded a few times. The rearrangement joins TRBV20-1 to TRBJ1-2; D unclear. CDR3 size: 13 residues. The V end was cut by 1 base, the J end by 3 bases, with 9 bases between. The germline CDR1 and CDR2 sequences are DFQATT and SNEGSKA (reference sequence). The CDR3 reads CSARGNIDYGYTF. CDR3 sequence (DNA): TGCAGTGCTAGAGGCAACATCGACTATGGCTACACCTTC.